This T cell receptor (beta chain) was identified during a study of OX40 agonist ivuxolimab in advanced cancers. On the study more broadly: Mean age about 60 years, range about 23 to 80; 82.7% male. A history of anti-PD-1, anti-PD-L1 or anti-CTLA-4 therapy was acceptable, and around 36% had some.

CDR3 length: 14 residues. Germline CDR1 reads SGDLS; CDR2 reads YYNGEE. V lost 0 bases, J lost 6 bases, and 10 bases lay in between. Study-wide findings and caveats: Some of the lowest clonal expansion was seen in partial responders at 0.1-3.0 mg/kg.

Comment on this clone: Its antigen is as yet unknown.

The table came from immunoSEQ multiplex PCR; TCRdb's copy has only in-frame clones and leaves some out. The sample includes tens of thousands of clones, roughly four fifths of them seen just once. The gene calls are TRBV9 and TRBJ2-4, with D perhaps TRBD1 (6 bases). Sequencing was performed on CD4+ or CD8+ T cells sorted from blood, taken in a trial of the OX40 agonist ivuxolimab. The origin of this receptor is an adult with an advanced solid tumor such as melanoma, head and neck, liver or kidney cancer. This CDR3 reads CASSVEDSRNIQYF. Here the CDR3 DNA reads TGTGCCAGCAGCGTAGAGGACAGTCGAAACATTCAGTACTTC.